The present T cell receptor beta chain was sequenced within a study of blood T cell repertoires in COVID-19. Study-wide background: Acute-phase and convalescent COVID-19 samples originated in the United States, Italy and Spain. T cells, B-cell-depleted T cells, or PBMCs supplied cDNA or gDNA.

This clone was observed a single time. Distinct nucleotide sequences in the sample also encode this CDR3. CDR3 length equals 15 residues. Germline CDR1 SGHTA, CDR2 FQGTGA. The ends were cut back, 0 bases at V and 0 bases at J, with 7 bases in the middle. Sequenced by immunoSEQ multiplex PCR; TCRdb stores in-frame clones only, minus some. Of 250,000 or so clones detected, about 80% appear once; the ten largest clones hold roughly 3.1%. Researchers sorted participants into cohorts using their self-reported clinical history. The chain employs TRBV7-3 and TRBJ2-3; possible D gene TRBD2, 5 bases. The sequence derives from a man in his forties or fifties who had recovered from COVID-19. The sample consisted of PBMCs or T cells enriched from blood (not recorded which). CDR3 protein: CASSLTGGSTDTQYF. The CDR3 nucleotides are TGTGCCAGCAGCTTAACAGGCGGGAGCACAGATACGCAGTATTTT.